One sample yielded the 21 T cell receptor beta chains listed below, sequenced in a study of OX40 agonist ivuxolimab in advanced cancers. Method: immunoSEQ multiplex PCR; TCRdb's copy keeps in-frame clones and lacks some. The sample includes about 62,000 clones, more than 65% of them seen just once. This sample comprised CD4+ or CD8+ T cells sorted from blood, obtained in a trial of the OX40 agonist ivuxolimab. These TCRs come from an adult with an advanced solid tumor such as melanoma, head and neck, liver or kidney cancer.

The CDR3 DNA follows: TGTGCCAGCAGCTTAGTTAGCGGCCCCACAGATACGCAGTATTTT. It codes for CASSLVSGPTDTQYF. The V call is TRBV7-2, the J call TRBJ2-3, with D possibly matching TRBD2 (6 bases). The CDR3 loop spans 15 amino acids. Germline V gives CDR1 SGHTA, CDR2 FQGNSA. Trimming pared 1 base from V and 2 bases from J, leaving 10 bases between.

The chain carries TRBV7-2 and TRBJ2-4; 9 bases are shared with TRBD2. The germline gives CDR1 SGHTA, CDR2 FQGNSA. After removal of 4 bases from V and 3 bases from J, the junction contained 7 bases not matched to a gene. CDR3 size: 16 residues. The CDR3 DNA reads TGTGCCAGCAGCTCTTCTAGCGGGAAAGGCAAAAACATTCAGTACTTC. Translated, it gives CASSSSSGKGKNIQYF.

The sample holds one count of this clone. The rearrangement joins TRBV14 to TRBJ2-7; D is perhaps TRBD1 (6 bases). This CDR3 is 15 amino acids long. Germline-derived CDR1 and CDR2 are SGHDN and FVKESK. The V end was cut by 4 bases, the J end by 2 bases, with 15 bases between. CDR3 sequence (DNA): TGTGCCAGCAGCCCCTACCGGGACACGACCTACGAGCAGTACTTC. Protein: CASSPYRDTTYEQYF. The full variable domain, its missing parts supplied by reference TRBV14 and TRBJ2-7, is EAGVTQFPSHSVIEKGQTVTLRCDPISGHDNLYWYRRVMGKEIKFLLHFVKESKQDESGMPNNRFLAERTGGTYSTLKVQPAELEDSGVYFCASSPYRDTTYEQYFGPGTRLTVT.

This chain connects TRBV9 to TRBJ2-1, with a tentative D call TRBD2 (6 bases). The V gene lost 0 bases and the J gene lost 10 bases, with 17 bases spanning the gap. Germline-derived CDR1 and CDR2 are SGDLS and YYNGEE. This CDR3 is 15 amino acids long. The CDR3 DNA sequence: TGTGCCAGCAGCGTAGTGACTAGTGGGTTTGGGGAGCAGTTCTTC. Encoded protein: CASSVVTSGFGEQFF.

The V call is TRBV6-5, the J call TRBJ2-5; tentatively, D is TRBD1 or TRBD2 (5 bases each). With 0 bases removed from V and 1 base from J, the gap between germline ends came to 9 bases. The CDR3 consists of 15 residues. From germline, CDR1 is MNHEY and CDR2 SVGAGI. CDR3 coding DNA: TGTGCCAGCAGTTACTCGGGGCGGGTCCAAGAGACCCAGTACTTC. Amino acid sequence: CASSYSGRVQETQYF.

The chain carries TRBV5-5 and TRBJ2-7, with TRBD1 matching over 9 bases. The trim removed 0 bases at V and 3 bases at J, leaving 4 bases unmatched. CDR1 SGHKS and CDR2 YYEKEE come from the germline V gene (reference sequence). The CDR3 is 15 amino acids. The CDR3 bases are TGTGCCAGCAGCTTGGAGGGGACAGGGAACTACGAGCAGTACTTC. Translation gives CASSLEGTGNYEQYF.

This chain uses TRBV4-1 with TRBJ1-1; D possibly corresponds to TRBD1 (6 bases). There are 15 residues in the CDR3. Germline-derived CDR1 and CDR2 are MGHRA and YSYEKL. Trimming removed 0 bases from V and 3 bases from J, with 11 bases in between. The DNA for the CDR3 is TGCGCCAGCAGCCAAGATCAACAGGGTTACACTGAAGCTTTCTTT. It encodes CASSQDQQGYTEAFF.

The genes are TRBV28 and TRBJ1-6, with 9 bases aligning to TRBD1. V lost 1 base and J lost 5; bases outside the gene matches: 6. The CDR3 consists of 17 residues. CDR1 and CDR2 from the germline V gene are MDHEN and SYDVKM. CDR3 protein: CASSLSGQGLDNSPLHF. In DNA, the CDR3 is TGTGCCAGCAGTTTATCGGGACAGGGCTTGGATAATTCACCCCTCCACTTT. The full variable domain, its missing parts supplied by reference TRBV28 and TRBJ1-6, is DVKVTQSSRYLVKRTGEKVFLECVQDMDHENMFWYRQDPGLGLRLIYFSYDVKMKEKGDIPEGYSVSREKKERFSLILESASTNQTSMYLCASSLSGQGLDNSPLHFGNGTRLTVT.

Written as DNA, the CDR3 is TGCGCCAGCAGCTTGATAGGGCCGAACACCGGGGAGCTGTTTTTT. Amino acid sequence: CASSLIGPNTGELFF. The chain couples TRBV5-1 to TRBJ2-2; D remains unclear. V was pared by 1 base and J by 0 bases, with 7 bases between. This CDR3 has 15 amino acids. The germline V gene encodes CDR1 SGHRS and CDR2 YFSETQ.

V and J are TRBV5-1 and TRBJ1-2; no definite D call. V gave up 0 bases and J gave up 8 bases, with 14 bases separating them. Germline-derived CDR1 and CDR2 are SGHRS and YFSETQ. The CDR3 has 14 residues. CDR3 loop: CASSLEAGGEGYTF. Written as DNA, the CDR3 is TGCGCCAGCAGCTTGGAGGCTGGCGGTGAAGGCTACACCTTC.

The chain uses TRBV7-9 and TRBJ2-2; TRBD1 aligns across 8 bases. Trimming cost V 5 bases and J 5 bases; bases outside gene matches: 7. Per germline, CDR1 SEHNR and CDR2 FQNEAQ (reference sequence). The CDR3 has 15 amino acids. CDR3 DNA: TGTGCCAGCAGCCCCTGGACAGGGAGAACCGGGGAGCTGTTTTTT. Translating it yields CASSPWTGRTGELFF. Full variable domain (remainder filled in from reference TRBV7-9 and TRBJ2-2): DTGVSQNPRHKITKRGQNVTFRCDPISEHNRLYWYRQTLGQGPEFLTYFQNEAQLEKSRLLSDRFSAERPKGSFSTLEIQRTEQGDSAMYLCASSPWTGRTGELFFGEGSRLTVL.

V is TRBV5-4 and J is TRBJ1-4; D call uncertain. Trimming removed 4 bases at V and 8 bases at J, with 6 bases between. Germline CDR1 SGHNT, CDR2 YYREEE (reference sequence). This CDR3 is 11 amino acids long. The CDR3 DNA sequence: TGTGCCAGCAGCCAAGGAGAAAAACTGTTTTTT. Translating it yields CASSQGEKLFF.

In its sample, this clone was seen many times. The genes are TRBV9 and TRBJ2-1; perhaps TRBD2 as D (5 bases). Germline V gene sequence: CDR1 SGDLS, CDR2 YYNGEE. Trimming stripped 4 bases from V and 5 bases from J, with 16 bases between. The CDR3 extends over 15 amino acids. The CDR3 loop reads CASSPLGGSNNEQFF. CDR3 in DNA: TGTGCCAGCAGCCCTCTAGGCGGGTCCAACAATGAGCAGTTCTTC. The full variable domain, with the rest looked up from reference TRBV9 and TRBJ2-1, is DSGVTQTPKHLITATGQRVTLRCSPRSGDLSVYWYQQSLDQGLQFLIQYYNGEERAKGNILERFSAQQFPDLHSELNLSSLELGDSALYFCASSPLGGSNNEQFFGPGTRLTVL.

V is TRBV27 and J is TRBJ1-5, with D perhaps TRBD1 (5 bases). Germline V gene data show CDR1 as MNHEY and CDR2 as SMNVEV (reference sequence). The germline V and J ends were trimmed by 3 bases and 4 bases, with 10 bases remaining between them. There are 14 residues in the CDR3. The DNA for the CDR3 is TGTGCCAGCAGTTTTCAGGGCCAGAATCAGCCCCAGCATTTT. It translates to CASSFQGQNQPQHF.

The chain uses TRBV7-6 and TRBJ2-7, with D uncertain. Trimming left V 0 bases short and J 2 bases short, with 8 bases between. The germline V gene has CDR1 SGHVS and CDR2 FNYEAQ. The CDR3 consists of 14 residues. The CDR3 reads CASSLADSTYEQYF. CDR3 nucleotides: TGTGCCAGCAGCTTAGCGGATTCAACCTACGAGCAGTACTTC.

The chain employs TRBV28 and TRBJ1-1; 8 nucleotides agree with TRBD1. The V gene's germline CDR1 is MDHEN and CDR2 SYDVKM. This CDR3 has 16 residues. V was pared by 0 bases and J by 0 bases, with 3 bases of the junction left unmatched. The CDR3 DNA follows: TGTGCCAGCAGTTTATGGGGGACAGGAATGAACACTGAAGCTTTCTTT. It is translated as CASSLWGTGMNTEAFF.

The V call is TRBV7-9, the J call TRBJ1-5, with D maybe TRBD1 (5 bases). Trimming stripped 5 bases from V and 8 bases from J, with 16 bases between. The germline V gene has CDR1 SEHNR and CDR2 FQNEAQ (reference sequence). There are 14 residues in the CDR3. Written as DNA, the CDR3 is TGTGCCAGCAGCGGCCGGGACGGAGGAAAGCCCCAGCATTTT. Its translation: CASSGRDGGKPQHF. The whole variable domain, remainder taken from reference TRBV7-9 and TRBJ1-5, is DTGVSQNPRHKITKRGQNVTFRCDPISEHNRLYWYRQTLGQGPEFLTYFQNEAQLEKSRLLSDRFSAERPKGSFSTLEIQRTEQGDSAMYLCASSGRDGGKPQHFGDGTRLSIL.

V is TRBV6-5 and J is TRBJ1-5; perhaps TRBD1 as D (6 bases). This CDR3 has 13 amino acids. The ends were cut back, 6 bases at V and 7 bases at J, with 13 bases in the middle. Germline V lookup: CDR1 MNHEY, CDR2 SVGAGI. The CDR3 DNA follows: TGTGCCAGCAGCAACAGGGTGGGCCAGCCCCAGCATTTT. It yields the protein CASSNRVGQPQHF.

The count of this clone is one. The CDR3 loop reads CASPGASDTEAFF. The CDR3, as DNA: TGTGCCAGCCCGGGCGCTTCGGACACTGAAGCTTTCTTT. The V gene is TRBV5-8, the J gene TRBJ1-1; D call uncertain. V was cut by 7 bases and J by 3 bases, with 13 bases left in between. Germline lookup yields CDR1 SGHTS and CDR2 YDEGEE. This CDR3 contains 13 residues. The variable domain in full, with the rest retrieved from reference TRBV5-8 and TRBJ1-1, is EAGVTQSPTHLIKTRGQQATLRCSPISGHTSVYWYQQALGLGLQFLLWYDEGEERNRGNFPPRFSGRQFPNYSSELNVNALELEDSALYLCASPGASDTEAFFGQGTRLTVV.

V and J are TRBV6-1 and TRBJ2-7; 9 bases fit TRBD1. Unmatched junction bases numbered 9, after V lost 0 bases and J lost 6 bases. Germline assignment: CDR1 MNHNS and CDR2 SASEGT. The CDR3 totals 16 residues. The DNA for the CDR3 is TGTGCCAGCAGTGAAGCGCTCGGGACAGGGTCTCCCGAGCAGTACTTC. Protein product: CASSEALGTGSPEQYF.

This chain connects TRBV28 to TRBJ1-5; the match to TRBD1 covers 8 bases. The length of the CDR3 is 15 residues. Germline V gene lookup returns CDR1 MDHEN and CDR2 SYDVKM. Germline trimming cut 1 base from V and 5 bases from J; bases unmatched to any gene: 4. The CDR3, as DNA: TGTGCCAGCAGTTTATCCGGACAGGGAGATCAGCCCCAGCATTTT. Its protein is CASSLSGQGDQPQHF. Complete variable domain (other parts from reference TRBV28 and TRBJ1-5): DVKVTQSSRYLVKRTGEKVFLECVQDMDHENMFWYRQDPGLGLRLIYFSYDVKMKEKGDIPEGYSVSREKKERFSLILESASTNQTSMYLCASSLSGQGDQPQHFGDGTRLSIL.